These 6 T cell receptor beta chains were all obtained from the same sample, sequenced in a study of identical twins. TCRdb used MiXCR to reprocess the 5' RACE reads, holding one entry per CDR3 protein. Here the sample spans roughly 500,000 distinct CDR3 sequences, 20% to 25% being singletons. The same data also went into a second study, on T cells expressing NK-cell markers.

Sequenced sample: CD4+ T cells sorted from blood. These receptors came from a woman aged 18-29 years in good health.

The CDR3 coding sequence is TGTGCCAGCAGCCAGTCAGGGGCGAATGAGCAGTTCTTC. Protein sequence: CASSQSGANEQFF. The chain carries TRBV6-5 and TRBJ2-1, with a weak D call TRBD1 (6 bases). Trimming took 6 bases from V and 7 from J, leaving 13 bases between them. The CDR3 spans 13 residues. The germline V gene has CDR1 MNHEY and CDR2 SVGAGI.

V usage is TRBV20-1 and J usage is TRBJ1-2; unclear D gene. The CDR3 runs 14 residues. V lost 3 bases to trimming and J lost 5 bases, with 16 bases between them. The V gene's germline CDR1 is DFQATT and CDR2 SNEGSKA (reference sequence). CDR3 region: CSASEAAGVYGYTF. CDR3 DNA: TGCAGTGCTAGCGAGGCAGCCGGAGTGTATGGCTACACCTTC.

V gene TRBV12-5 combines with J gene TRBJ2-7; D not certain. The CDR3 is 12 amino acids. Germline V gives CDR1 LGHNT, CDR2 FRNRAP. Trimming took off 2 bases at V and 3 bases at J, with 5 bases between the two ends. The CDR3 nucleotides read TGTGCTAGTGGTTTGTCTGGCTACGAGCAGTACTTC. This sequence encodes CASGLSGYEQYF.

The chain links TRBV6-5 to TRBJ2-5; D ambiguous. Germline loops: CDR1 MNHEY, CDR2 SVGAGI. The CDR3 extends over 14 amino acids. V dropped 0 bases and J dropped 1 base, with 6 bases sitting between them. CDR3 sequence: CASSYSLVQETQYF. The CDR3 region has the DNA TGTGCCAGCAGTTACTCGTTAGTCCAAGAGACCCAGTACTTC.

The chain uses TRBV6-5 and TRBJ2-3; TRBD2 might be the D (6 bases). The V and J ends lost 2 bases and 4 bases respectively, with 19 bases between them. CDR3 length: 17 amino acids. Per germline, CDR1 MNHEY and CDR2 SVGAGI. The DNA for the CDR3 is TGTGCCAGCAGTTACGCCCCTTGGGTGGCGGGGCCAGATACGCAGTATTTT. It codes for CASSYAPWVAGPDTQYF.

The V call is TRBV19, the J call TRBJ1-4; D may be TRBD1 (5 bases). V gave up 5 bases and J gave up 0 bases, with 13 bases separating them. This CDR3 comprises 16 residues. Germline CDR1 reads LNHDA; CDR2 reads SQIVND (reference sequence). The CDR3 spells CASSSEGFTTNEKLFF. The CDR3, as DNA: TGTGCCAGTAGTTCGGAGGGGTTTACAACTAATGAAAAACTGTTTTTT.